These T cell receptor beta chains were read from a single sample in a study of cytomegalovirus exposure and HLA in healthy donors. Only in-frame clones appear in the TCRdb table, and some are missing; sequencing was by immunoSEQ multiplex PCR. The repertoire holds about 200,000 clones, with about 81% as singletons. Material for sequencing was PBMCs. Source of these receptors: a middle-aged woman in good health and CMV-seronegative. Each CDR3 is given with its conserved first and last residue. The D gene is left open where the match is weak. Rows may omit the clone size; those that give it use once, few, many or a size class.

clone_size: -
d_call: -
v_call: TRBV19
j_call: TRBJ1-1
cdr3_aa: CASRGREDRLRDTEAFF
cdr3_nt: TGTGCCAGTAGGGGCAGGGAGGATCGTTTAAGGGACACTGAAGCTTTCTTT

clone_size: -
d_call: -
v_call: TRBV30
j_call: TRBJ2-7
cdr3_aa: CAWAAEAYEQYF
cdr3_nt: TGTGCCTGGGCGGCGGAGGCCTACGAGCAGTACTTC

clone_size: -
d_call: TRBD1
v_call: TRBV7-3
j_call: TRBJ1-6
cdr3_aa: CASSTTGGWSPLHF
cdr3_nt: TGTGCCAGCAGCACGACAGGGGGCTGGTCACCCCTCCACTTT

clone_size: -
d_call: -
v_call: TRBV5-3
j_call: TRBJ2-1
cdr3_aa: CARSLHRETYNEQFF
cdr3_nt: TGTGCCAGAAGCTTGCACAGAGAAACCTACAATGAGCAGTTCTTC

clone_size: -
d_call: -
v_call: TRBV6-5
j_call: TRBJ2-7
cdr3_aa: CASTGYHSYEQYF
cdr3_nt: TGTGCCAGCACCGGGTACCATTCATACGAGCAGTACTTC

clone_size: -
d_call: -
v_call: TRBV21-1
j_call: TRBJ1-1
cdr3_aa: CASSKKTGLAEAFF
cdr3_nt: TGTGCCAGCAGCAAGAAGACAGGGCTCGCTGAAGCTTTCTTT

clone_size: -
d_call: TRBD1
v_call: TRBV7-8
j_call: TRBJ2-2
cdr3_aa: CASSLGQGNTGELFF
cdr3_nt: TGTGCCAGCAGCTTAGGACAGGGGAACACCGGGGAGCTGTTTTTT

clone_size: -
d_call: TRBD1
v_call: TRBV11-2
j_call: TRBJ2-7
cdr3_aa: CASSPGDSFYEQYF
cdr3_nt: TGTGCCAGCAGCCCCGGGGACAGTTTCTACGAGCAGTACTTC

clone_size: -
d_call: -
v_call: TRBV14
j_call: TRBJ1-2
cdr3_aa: CASSQGRADYGYTF
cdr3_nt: TGTGCCAGCAGCCAAGGGAGGGCTGACTATGGCTACACCTTC

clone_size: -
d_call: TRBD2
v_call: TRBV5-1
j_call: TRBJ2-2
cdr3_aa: CASSLVIGGTTGELFF
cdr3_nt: TGCGCCAGCAGCTTGGTGATCGGGGGGACTACCGGGGAGCTGTTTTTT

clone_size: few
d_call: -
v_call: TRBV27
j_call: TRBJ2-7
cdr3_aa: CASSFGDEQYF
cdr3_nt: TGTGCCAGCTCTTTCGGTGACGAGCAGTACTTC

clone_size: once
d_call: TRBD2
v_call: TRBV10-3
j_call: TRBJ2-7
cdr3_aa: CAVAGAYEQYF
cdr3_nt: TGTGCTGTAGCGGGAGCCTACGAGCAGTACTTC

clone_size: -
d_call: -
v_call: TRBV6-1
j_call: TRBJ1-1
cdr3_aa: CASSGPMATEAFF
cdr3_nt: TGTGCCAGCAGTGGGCCCATGGCTACTGAAGCTTTCTTT

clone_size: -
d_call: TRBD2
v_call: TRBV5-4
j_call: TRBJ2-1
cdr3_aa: CASSLALADEQFF
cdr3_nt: TGTGCCAGCAGCTTGGCTCTAGCGGATGAGCAGTTCTTC

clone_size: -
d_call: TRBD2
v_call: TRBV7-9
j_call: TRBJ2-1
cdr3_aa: CASSLGTNSYNEQFF
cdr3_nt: TGTGCCAGCAGCCTCGGGACTAACTCCTACAATGAGCAGTTCTTC

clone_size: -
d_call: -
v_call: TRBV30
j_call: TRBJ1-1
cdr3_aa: CAWRQVNTEAFF
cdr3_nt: TGTGCCTGGAGACAGGTAAACACTGAAGCTTTCTTT

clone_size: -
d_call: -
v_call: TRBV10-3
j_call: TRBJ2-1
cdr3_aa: CAISEVQGYNEQFF
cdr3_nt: TGTGCCATCAGTGAAGTACAGGGTTACAATGAGCAGTTCTTC

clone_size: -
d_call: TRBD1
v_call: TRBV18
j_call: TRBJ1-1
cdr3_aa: CASSPPGTGRWNTEAFF
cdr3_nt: TGTGCCAGCTCACCACCCGGGACAGGGAGATGGAACACTGAAGCTTTCTTT

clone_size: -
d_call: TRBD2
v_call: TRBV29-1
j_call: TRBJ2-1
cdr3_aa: CSVEGLAGFNEQFF
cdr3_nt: TGCAGCGTTGAGGGGCTAGCGGGATTCAATGAGCAGTTCTTC

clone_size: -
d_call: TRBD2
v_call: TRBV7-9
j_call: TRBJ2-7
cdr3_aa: CASSFSGAHEQYF
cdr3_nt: TGTGCCAGCAGCTTTAGCGGGGCCCACGAGCAGTACTTC

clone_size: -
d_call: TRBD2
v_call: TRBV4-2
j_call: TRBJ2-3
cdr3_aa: CASSQGRTSGRAGTDTQYF
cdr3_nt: TGTGCCAGCAGCCAAGGCCGGACTAGCGGGAGGGCCGGCACAGATACGCAGTATTTT

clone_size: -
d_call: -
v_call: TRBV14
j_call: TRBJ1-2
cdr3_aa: CASSPQGLAGKGYTF
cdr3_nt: TGTGCCAGCAGCCCACAGGGCCTGGCTGGAAAGGGCTACACCTTC

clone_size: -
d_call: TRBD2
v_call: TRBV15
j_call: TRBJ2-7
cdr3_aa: CATSVLAGALKNEQYF
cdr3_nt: TGTGCCACCAGCGTACTAGCGGGAGCTTTGAAAAACGAGCAGTACTTC

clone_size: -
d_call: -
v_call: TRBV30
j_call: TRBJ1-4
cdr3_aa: CASIQGVREKLFF
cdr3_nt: TGTGCCTCCATACAGGGAGTGCGGGAAAAACTGTTTTTT

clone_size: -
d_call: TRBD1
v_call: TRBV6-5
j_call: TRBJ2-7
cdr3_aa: CASSYSGQLSYEQYF
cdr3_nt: TGTGCCAGCAGTTACTCGGGACAGCTCTCCTACGAGCAGTACTTC

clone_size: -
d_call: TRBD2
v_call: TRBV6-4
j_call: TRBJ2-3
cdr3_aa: CASSPGLVTDTQYF
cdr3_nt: TGTGCCAGCAGTCCGGGACTAGTCACAGATACGCAGTATTTT

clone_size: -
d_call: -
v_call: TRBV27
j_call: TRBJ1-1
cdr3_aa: CASSLRQALNTEAFF
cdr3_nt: TGTGCCAGCAGTTTGAGACAGGCTCTGAACACTGAAGCTTTCTTT

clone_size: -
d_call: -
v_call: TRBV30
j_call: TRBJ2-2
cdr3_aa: CAWRRAGTGELFF
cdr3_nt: TGTGCCTGGAGACGGGCGGGTACCGGGGAGCTGTTTTTT

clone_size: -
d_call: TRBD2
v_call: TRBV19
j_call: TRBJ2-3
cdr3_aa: CASSIGTRSTDTQYF
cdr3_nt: TGTGCCAGTAGTATCGGGACTAGGAGCACAGATACGCAGTATTTT

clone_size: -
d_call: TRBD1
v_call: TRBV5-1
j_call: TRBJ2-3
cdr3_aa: CASSWSGTGYTDTQYF
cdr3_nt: TGCGCCAGCAGCTGGTCCGGGACAGGTTACACAGATACGCAGTATTTT